This paragraph covers one T cell receptor beta chain sequence. This sample stems from a study of cytomegalovirus exposure and HLA in healthy donors. Assay used: immunoSEQ multiplex PCR; TCRdb lists only in-frame clones, some missing. The sample consists of 130,000 or so clones, around 92% of them appearing once. Germline values: CDR1 MGHRA, CDR2 YSYEKL. V lost 4 bases and J lost 6; bases outside the gene matches: 5. The CDR3 extends over 14 amino acids. The specimen sequenced was PBMCs. The chain is built from TRBV4-1 and TRBJ1-5; 8 nucleotides line up with TRBD1. The receptor was isolated from a man aged 30-40 years in good health and CMV-seronegative. The CDR3 DNA reads as TGCGCCAGCAGCCCACGACAGGGGCCTCAGCCCCAGCATTTT. Amino acid sequence: CASSPRQGPQPQHF.